The clone carrying this TCR beta chain was recorded once. This sample stems from a study of shared clonotypes between healthy human individuals. CD8 cells classed as naive were CD45RO-negative and positively selected for CCR7, excluding terminally differentiated effector memory CD45RA+ cells. This CDR3 has 14 amino acids. The V gene's germline CDR1 is SGHNT and CDR2 YENEEA. Unmatched junction bases numbered 8, after V lost 4 bases and J lost 7 bases. TCRdb's copy holds only in-frame clones and misses some; the assay was immunoSEQ multiplex PCR. The table shows about 2 million clones, with about 94% occurring only once.

V gene TRBV11-3 combines with J gene TRBJ1-2; 8 positions match TRBD1. Sequencing was performed on naive CD8+ T cells sorted from blood. The source of this sequence is a man aged 18 to 35 in good health. The CDR3 reads CASSSGQGRGGYTF. In DNA form, the CDR3 reads TGTGCCAGCAGCTCAGGACAGGGTAGAGGTGGCTACACCTTC. Supplemented by reference TRBV11-3 and TRBJ1-2, the full variable domain reads EAGVVQSPRYKIIEKKQPVAFWCNPISGHNTLYWYLQNLGQGPELLIRYENEEAVDDSQLPKDRFSAERLKGVDSTLKIQPAELGDSAVYLCASSSGQGRGGYTFGSGTRLTVV.